This T cell receptor beta chain emerged from a study of a mutant IDH1 vaccine in newly diagnosed glioma. Overall study context: Most patients had radiochemotherapy with temozolomide before enrollment; others had one alone.

Time point given: week 47, end of study. Alongside topical imiquimod, each dose of vaccine comprised 300 ug of mutant IDH1 20-mer peptide. Those who donated had recent WHO grade 3 or 4 IDH1-mutant, ATRX-lost astrocytomas. A note on this clone: The antigen is not known.

Sequencing was performed with immunoSEQ multiplex PCR; in TCRdb, only in-frame clones are kept and a portion is missing. The table has roughly 50,000 clones, 76% seen once; the top ten hold around 4.9%. CDR1 and CDR2 (germline): SEHNR, FQNEAQ (reference sequence). V lost 0 bases and J lost 5; bases outside the gene matches: 1. The CDR3 has 14 amino acids. The clonotype originates from a woman aged 40 to 50 with glioma. Some clones in this sample may be carry-over from other donors' samples. The chain links TRBV7-9 to TRBJ1-3, with 7 bases identical to TRBD1. The sequencing here drew on PBMCs, taken from a glioma patient whose treatment included an IDH1 peptide vaccine. Written as DNA, the CDR3 is TGTGCCAGCAGCTTAGCGGACAGGAGAAACACCATATATTTT. It encodes CASSLADRRNTIYF.